These 20 T cell receptor beta chains originate from one sample sequenced in a study of T cells in narcolepsy. Repertoires were generated with immunoSEQ multiplex PCR, while TCRdb's copy carries only in-frame clones and drops some. The sample shows fewer than 40,000 clones, more than 75% of them seen only once. Sequencing used CD45RA- memory CD4+ T cells from PBMCs. The source is a human donor with narcolepsy.

The chain recombines TRBV7-8 with TRBJ1-1; D gene uncertain. With 0 bases removed from V and 1 base from J, the gap between germline ends came to 6 bases. The CDR3 spans 14 residues. The germline gives CDR1 SGHVS, CDR2 FQNEAQ. DNA for the CDR3: TGTGCCAGCAGCTTAGCAGCAGGGAACACTGAAGCTTTCTTT. Protein product: CASSLAAGNTEAFF.

This clone was seen a single time. The V gene is TRBV6-5, the J gene TRBJ2-7; 10 bases fit TRBD2. Germline V CDR1 and CDR2: MNHEY, SVGAGI. The CDR3 length is 13 residues. The J segment lost 9 bases and the V segment lost 2 bases, leaving 4 bases of the junction unmatched. The CDR3 region has the DNA TGTGCCAGCAGTTACGGACTAGCGGAGAGGCAGTACTTC. This sequence encodes CASSYGLAERQYF.

The chain links TRBV19 to TRBJ2-2; tentative D call: TRBD1 (5 bases). The V gene lost 7 bases and the J gene lost 1 base, with 10 bases spanning the gap. The CDR3 has 14 residues. Germline V gene data show CDR1 as LNHDA and CDR2 as SQIVND (reference sequence). Written as DNA, the CDR3 is TGTGCCAGTACTGAGCAGGGGAACACCGGGGAGCTGTTTTTT. Translating it yields CASTEQGNTGELFF.

Here the CDR3 reads CASSLFAGPVTDTQYF. CDR3 nucleotide sequence: TGTGCCAGCAGCTTGTTTGCGGGTCCAGTCACAGATACGCAGTATTTT. The chain links TRBV5-6 to TRBJ2-3, with D perhaps TRBD2 (5 bases). The CDR3 spans 16 residues. V lost 1 base and J 2 bases, leaving 14 bases between the germline ends. Germline CDR1 SGHDT, CDR2 YYEEEE.

The chain joins TRBV7-2 to TRBJ2-3; maybe TRBD2 (6 bases). V gave up 6 bases and J gave up 6 bases, with 22 bases separating them. The CDR3 extends over 16 amino acids. The germline CDR1 and CDR2 sequences are SGHTA and FQGNSA. DNA of the CDR3: TGTGCCAGCAGTTACTTAGTAGCCGGGGGATGGGATACGCAGTATTTT. This encodes CASSYLVAGGWDTQYF. The entire variable domain, with the rest obtained from reference TRBV7-2 and TRBJ2-3, is as follows: GAGVSQSPSNKVTEKGKDVELRCDPISGHTALYWYRQSLGQGLEFLIYFQGNSAPDKSGLPSDRFSAERTGGSVSTLTIQRTQQEDSAVYLCASSYLVAGGWDTQYFGPGTRLTVL.

J is TRBJ1-3 and V is TRBV7-9, with no clear D. Trimming took off 6 bases at V and 0 bases at J, with 9 bases between the two ends. CDR1 is SEHNR and CDR2 is FQNEAQ in the germline V gene (reference sequence). This CDR3 contains 14 residues. The CDR3 DNA is TGTGCCAGCAGGACGGGGAGCTCTGGAAACACCATATATTTT. As protein: CASRTGSSGNTIYF.

The rearrangement links TRBV6-1 to TRBJ1-5, with 8 nucleotides matching TRBD1. CDR1 MNHNS and CDR2 SASEGT come from the germline V gene. The CDR3 sequence is 14 residues long. J lost 3 bases, V lost 4 bases, and 2 bases had no gene match. Here the CDR3 reads CASSGTGINQPQHF. As DNA, the CDR3 is TGTGCCAGCAGTGGGACAGGGATCAATCAGCCCCAGCATTTT.

The chain has TRBV7-6 and TRBJ2-6, with D maybe TRBD2 (6 bases). Trimming took 1 base from V and 2 from J, leaving 9 bases between them. This CDR3 has 16 residues. The germline CDR1 and CDR2 sequences are SGHVS and FNYEAQ. CDR3 protein: CASSLVAGTGANVLTF. The CDR3 DNA reads as TGTGCCAGCAGCTTAGTCGCGGGAACTGGGGCCAACGTCCTGACTTTC.

This sequence joins TRBV5-4 and TRBJ2-7, with D perhaps TRBD2 (6 bases). V was clipped by 2 bases and J by 0 bases, with 12 bases between them. CDR1 is SGHNT and CDR2 is YYREEE in the germline V gene (reference sequence). CDR3 length equals 15 residues. CDR3 region: CASSFRDLSSYEQYF. CDR3 DNA sequence: TGTGCCAGCAGCTTCAGGGACTTGAGCTCCTACGAGCAGTACTTC.

The chain employs TRBV14 and TRBJ2-1; TRBD1 aligns across 10 bases. Germline values: CDR1 SGHDN, CDR2 FVKESK. The CDR3 covers 17 residues. After removal of 0 bases from V and 3 bases from J, the junction contained 5 bases not matched to a gene. CDR3 DNA sequence: TGTGCCAGCAGCCAAGACCCCCGGGACAGGGGCTACAATGAGCAGTTCTTC. Protein product: CASSQDPRDRGYNEQFF.

J is TRBJ1-1 and V is TRBV18; TRBD1 agrees at 8 bases. Germline V gene sequence: CDR1 KGHSH, CDR2 LQKENI. With 2 bases clipped from V and 8 bases from J, the junction kept 7 bases outside the gene matches. This CDR3 comprises 14 residues. CDR3 protein: CASSPAVGQGEAFF. The CDR3 nucleotides read TGTGCCAGCTCACCAGCAGTAGGACAGGGCGAAGCTTTCTTT.

A remark on this clone: Other DNA variants within this sample encode the same CDR3. V is TRBV7-2 and J is TRBJ2-7, with 11 bases aligning to TRBD2. Trimming at V came to 6 bases and at J to 0 bases, leaving 10 bases not matched to a gene. CDR1 is SGHTA, CDR2 FQGNSA, per germline. This CDR3 contains 17 residues. This CDR3 is CASRPDSGRAFSYEQYF. The CDR3 coding sequence is TGTGCCAGCAGACCTGATAGCGGGAGGGCGTTCTCCTACGAGCAGTACTTC.

The CDR3 coding sequence is TGTGCCAGCAGCTTAGGCACGGGGCGGGCCGGGGAGCTGTTTTTT. It yields the protein CASSLGTGRAGELFF. The rearrangement joins TRBV11-2 to TRBJ2-2; possibly TRBD1 or TRBD2 for D (5 bases each). The CDR3 totals 15 residues. Trimming left V 1 base short and J 6 bases short, with 12 bases between. Germline V gene data show CDR1 as SGHAT and CDR2 as FQNNGV. Supplemented by reference TRBV11-2 and TRBJ2-2, the full variable domain reads EAGVAQSPRYKIIEKRQSVAFWCNPISGHATLYWYQQILGQGPKLLIQFQNNGVVDDSQLPKDRFSAERLKGVDSTLKIQPAKLEDSAVYLCASSLGTGRAGELFFGEGSRLTVL.

The chain uses TRBV10-2 and TRBJ1-5; D is possibly TRBD1 (6 bases). Germline V gives CDR1 WSHSY, CDR2 SAAADI. Trimming stripped 4 bases from V and 7 bases from J, with 11 bases between. The CDR3 is 13 amino acids. CDR3: CASSGQVGQPQHF. CDR3 bases: TGCGCCAGCAGTGGACAGGTGGGACAGCCCCAGCATTTT.

This clone was observed a few times. The V gene is TRBV6-5, the J gene TRBJ1-5; D unclear. In germline, CDR1 is MNHEY, CDR2 SVGAGI. The CDR3 runs 13 residues. Trimming cost V 5 bases and J 11 bases, with 16 bases left between them. The CDR3 DNA reads as TGTGCCAGCAGTGAAGCGAGCACGGGCGCCCAGCATTTT. It specifies CASSEASTGAQHF.

This clone was seen only a few times. The chain couples TRBV7-8 to TRBJ2-7, with 10 nucleotides matching TRBD2. The CDR3 contains 17 residues. V lost 4 bases to trimming and J lost 6 bases; unmatched junction nucleotides: 15. Per germline, CDR1 SGHVS and CDR2 FQNEAQ. As DNA, the CDR3 is TGTGCCAGCAGCTCCACCCCGAGCGGGAGGGCCTTGGGCGAGCAGTACTTC. The encoded protein is CASSSTPSGRALGEQYF.

The chain combines TRBV11-3 with TRBJ1-2; 9 bases are a match to TRBD1. The J segment lost 7 bases and the V segment lost 7 bases, leaving 13 bases of the junction unmatched. The CDR3 is 15 residues long. The germline V gene encodes CDR1 SGHNT and CDR2 YENEEA. The CDR3 sequence is CASTATLQGAGGYTF. The CDR3 nucleotides are TGTGCCAGCACCGCTACCCTACAGGGGGCGGGTGGCTACACCTTC.

The V and J genes are TRBV18 and TRBJ2-2; 10 positions match TRBD1. The CDR3 runs to 15 residues. V trimming: 5 bases; J trimming: 4 bases; junction bases outside the gene matches: 4. The germline V gene has CDR1 KGHSH and CDR2 LQKENI. The chain's CDR3 is CASSDGTGATGELFF. CDR3 DNA sequence: TGTGCCAGCTCAGACGGGACAGGGGCCACCGGGGAGCTGTTTTTT.

V and J are TRBV28 and TRBJ2-1, with unresolved D. The CDR3 sequence is 13 residues long. Germline V gives CDR1 MDHEN, CDR2 SYDVKM. Trimming stripped 3 bases from V and 5 bases from J, with 8 bases between. CDR3 loop: CASSFPPNNEQFF. DNA of the CDR3: TGTGCCAGCAGTTTTCCCCCTAACAATGAGCAGTTCTTC.

The V and J genes are TRBV28 and TRBJ2-3, with D possibly TRBD2 on 6 matching bases. Germline CDR1 reads MDHEN; CDR2 reads SYDVKM. This CDR3 region has 15 residues. The V and J ends lost 6 bases and 10 bases respectively, with 23 bases between them. The CDR3 nucleotides are TGTGCCAGCAGCGCCGGGGGTCGACTACCCATTGCGCAGTATTTT. It is translated as CASSAGGRLPIAQYF.